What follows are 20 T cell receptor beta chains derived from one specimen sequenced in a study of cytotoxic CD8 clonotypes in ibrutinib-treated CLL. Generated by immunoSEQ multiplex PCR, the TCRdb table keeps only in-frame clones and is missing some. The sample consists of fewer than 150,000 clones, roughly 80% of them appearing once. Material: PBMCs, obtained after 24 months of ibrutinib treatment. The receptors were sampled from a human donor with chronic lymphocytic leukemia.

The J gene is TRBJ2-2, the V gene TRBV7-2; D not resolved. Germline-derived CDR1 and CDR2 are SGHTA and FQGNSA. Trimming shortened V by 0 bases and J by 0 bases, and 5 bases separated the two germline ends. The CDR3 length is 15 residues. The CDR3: CASSLAAANTGELFF. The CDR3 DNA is TGTGCCAGCAGCTTAGCGGCAGCGAACACCGGGGAGCTGTTTTTT.

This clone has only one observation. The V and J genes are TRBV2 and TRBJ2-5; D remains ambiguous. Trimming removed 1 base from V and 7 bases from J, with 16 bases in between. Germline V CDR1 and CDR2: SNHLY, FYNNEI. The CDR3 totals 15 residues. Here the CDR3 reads CASSEVRLGSGTQYF. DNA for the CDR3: TGTGCCAGCAGTGAAGTTCGTTTGGGTTCGGGGACCCAGTACTTC.

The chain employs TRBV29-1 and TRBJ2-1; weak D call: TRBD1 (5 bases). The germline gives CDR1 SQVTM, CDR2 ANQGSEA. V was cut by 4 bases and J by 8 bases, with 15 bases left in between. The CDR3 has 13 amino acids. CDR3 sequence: CSVGSQGFDEQFF. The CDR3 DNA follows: TGCAGCGTTGGATCTCAGGGTTTCGATGAGCAGTTCTTC.

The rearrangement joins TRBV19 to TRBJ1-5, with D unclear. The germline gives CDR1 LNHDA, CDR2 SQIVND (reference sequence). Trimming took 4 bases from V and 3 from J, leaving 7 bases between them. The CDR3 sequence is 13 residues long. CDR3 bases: TGTGCCAGTAGTAAGGACCCCAATCAGCCCCAGCATTTT. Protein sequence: CASSKDPNQPQHF.

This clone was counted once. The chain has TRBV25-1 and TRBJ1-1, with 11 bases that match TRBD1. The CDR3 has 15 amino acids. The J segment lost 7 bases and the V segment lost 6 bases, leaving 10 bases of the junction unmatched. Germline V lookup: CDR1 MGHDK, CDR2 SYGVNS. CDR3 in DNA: TGTGCCAGCAGCCTGCTGGGACAGGGGGAAAGTGAAGCTTTCTTT. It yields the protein CASSLLGQGESEAFF.

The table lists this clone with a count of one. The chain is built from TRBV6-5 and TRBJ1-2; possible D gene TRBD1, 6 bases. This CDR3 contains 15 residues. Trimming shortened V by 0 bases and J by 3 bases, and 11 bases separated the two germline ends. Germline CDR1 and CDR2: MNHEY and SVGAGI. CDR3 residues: CASSYSTGGHYGYTF. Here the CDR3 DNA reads TGTGCCAGCAGTTACTCGACTGGGGGGCACTATGGCTACACCTTC.

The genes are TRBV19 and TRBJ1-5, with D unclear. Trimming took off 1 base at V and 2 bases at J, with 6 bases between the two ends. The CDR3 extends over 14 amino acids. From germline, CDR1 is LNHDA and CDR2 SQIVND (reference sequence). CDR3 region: CASSIVQGNQPQHF. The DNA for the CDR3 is TGTGCCAGTAGTATAGTGCAGGGCAATCAGCCCCAGCATTTT. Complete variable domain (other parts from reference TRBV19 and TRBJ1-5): DGGITQSPKYLFRKEGQNVTLSCEQNLNHDAMYWYRQDPGQGLRLIYYSQIVNDFQKGDIAEGYSVSREKKESFPLTVTSAQKNPTAFYLCASSIVQGNQPQHFGDGTRLSIL.

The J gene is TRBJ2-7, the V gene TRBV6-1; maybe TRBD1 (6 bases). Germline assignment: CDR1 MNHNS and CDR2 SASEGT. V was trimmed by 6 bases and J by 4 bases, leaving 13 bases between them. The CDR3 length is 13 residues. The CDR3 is CASRQTGSYEQYF. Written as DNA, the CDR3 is TGTGCCAGCAGGCAAACAGGGTCTTACGAGCAGTACTTC.

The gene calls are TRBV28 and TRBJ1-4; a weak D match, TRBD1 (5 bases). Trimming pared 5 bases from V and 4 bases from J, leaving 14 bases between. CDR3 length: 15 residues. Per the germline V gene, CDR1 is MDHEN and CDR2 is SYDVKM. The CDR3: CASSDQGKHNEKLFF. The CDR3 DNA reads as TGTGCCAGCAGTGACCAGGGAAAACATAATGAAAAACTGTTTTTT.

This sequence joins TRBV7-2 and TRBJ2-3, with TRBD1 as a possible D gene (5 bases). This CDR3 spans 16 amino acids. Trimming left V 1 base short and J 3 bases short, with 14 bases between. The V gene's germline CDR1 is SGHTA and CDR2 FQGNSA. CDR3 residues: CASSLDRSTQTDTQYF. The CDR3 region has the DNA TGTGCCAGCAGCTTAGACAGGTCCACTCAAACAGATACGCAGTATTTT.

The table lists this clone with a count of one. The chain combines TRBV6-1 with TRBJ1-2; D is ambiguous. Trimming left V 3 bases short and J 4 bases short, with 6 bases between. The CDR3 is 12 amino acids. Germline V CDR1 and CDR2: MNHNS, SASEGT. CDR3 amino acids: CASSDARYGYTF. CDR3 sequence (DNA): TGTGCCAGCAGTGACGCACGCTATGGCTACACCTTC.

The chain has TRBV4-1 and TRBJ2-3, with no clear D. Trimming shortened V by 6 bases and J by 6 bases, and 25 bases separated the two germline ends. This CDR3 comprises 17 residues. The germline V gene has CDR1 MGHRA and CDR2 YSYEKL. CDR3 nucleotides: TGCGCCAGCAGTTTTAGGTTTGGACGAGAGGAAGGGGATACGCAGTATTTT. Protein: CASSFRFGREEGDTQYF.

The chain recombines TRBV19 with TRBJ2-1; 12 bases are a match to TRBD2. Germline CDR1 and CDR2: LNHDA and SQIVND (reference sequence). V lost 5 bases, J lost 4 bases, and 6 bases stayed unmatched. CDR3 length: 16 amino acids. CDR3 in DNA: TGTGCCAGTAGTCCAGGACTAGCGGGGATATACAATGAGCAGTTCTTC. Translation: CASSPGLAGIYNEQFF.

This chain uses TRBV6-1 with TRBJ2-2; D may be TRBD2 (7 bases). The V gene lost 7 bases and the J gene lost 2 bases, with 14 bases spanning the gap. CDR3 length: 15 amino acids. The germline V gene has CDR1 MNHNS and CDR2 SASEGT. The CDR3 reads CASKGGTINTGELFF. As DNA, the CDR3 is TGTGCCAGCAAGGGGGGGACGATCAACACCGGGGAGCTGTTTTTT.

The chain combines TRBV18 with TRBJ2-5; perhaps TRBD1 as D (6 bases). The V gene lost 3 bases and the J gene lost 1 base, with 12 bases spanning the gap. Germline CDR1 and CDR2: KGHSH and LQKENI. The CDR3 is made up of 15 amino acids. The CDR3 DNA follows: TGTGCCAGCTCACCTACCTCCAGGGGCCAAGAGACCCAGTACTTC. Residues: CASSPTSRGQETQYF.

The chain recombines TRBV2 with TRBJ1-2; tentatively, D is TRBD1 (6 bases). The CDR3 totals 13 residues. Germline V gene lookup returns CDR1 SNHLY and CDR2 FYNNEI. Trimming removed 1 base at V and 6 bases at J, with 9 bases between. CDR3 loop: CASSEEGGHGYTF. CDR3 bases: TGTGCCAGCAGTGAAGAGGGGGGCCATGGCTACACCTTC.

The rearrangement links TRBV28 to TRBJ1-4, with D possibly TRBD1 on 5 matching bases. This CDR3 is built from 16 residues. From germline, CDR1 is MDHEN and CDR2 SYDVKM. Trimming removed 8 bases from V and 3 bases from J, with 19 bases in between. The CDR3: CASGYQGTEANEKLFF. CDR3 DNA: TGTGCCAGCGGGTACCAGGGTACGGAGGCTAATGAAAAACTGTTTTTT. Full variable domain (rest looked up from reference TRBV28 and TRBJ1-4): DVKVTQSSRYLVKRTGEKVFLECVQDMDHENMFWYRQDPGLGLRLIYFSYDVKMKEKGDIPEGYSVSREKKERFSLILESASTNQTSMYLCASGYQGTEANEKLFFGSGTQLSVL.

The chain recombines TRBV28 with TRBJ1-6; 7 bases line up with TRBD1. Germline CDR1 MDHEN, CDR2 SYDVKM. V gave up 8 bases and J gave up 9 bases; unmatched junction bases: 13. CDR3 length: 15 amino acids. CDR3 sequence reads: CASCMLGQGGSPLHF. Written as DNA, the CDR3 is TGTGCCAGCTGCATGCTCGGGCAGGGGGGTTCACCCCTCCACTTT.

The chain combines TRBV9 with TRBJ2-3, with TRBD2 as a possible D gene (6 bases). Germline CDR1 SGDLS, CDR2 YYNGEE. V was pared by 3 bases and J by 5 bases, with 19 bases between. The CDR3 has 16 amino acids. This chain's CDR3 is CASSGNGGLSGDTQYF. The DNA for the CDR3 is TGTGCCAGCAGCGGAAATGGGGGACTCTCCGGAGATACGCAGTATTTT.

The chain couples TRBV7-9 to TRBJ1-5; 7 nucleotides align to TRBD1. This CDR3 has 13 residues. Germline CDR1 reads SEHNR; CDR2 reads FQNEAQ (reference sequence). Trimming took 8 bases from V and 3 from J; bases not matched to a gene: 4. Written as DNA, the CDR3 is TGTGCCAGCCAGGGGGAACTCAATCAGCCCCAGCATTTT. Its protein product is CASQGELNQPQHF.